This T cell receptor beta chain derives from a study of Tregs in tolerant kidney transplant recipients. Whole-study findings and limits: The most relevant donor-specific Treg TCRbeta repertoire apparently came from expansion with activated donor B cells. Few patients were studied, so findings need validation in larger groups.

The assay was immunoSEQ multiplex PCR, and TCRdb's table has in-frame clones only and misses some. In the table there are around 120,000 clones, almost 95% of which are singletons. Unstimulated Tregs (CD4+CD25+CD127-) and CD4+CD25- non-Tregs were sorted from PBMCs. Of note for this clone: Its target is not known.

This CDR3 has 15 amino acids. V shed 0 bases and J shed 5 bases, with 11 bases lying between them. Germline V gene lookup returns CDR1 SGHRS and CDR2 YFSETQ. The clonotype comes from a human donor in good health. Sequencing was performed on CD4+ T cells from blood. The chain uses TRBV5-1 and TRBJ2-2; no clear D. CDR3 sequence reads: CASSLGHVQTGELFF. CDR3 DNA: TGCGCCAGCAGCTTGGGTCACGTTCAGACCGGGGAGCTGTTTTTT. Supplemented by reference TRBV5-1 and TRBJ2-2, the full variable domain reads KAGVTQTPRYLIKTRGQQVTLSCSPISGHRSVSWYQQTPGQGLQFLFEYFSETQRNKGNFPGRFSGRQFSNSRSEMNVSTLELGDSALYLCASSLGHVQTGELFFGEGSRLTVL.